This TCR beta chain was observed in a study of blood T cell repertoires in COVID-19. This clone was seen a single time. Method: immunoSEQ multiplex PCR; TCRdb's copy keeps in-frame clones and lacks some. Of more than 85,000 clones in the sample, approximately 87% were seen once. Germline V gene sequence: CDR1 SGDLS, CDR2 YYNGEE. V lost 4 bases to trimming and J lost 0 bases, with 21 bases between them. The CDR3 covers 18 residues. This sequence originates from a human donor in a cohort sampled during active COVID-19. V gene TRBV9 combines with J gene TRBJ2-3, with a possible D match to TRBD2 (6 bases). The sample was peripheral blood. Here the CDR3 reads CASSPLRGTGVSTDTQYF. CDR3 in DNA: TGTGCCAGCAGCCCACTCCGGGGAACGGGAGTAAGCACAGATACGCAGTATTTT.